Sequencing of this T cell receptor beta chain was carried out in a study of cytotoxic CD8 clonotypes in ibrutinib-treated CLL (dated by TCRdb to the early 2020s). General notes on the study: The cohort was composed of 11 relapsed/refractory and around 14 treatment-naive patients; IGHV unmutated status was identified in some 17 patients. Responses were partial in some 24 patients and complete in 2; after median approximately 69 months follow-up, about 14 stayed in remission and about twelve progressed. All remission and progressive disease samples were collected while patients were still receiving ibrutinib. Response samples were taken after a median of approximately a year on treatment, ranging from about 6 to 40 months. On average, each sample yielded 255,043 productive templates and tens of thousands of productive rearrangements. Of the 85 to 90 participants in the trial, approximately 26 had longitudinal samples available. Cryopreserved peripheral blood mononuclear cells were obtained prior to treatment, at the time of response, and at either disease progression or sustained remission. Results and caveats for the whole study, not just this receptor: Public clonotypes were rare and either contracted or stayed stable during treatment, and the rise in clonality at ibrutinib response reflected the expansion of private clonotypes. Clonality increased at ibrutinib response, stayed stable in sustained remission, and fell back toward baseline at progression. Sampling times were not matched between patients in sustained remission and patients whose disease was progressing, and lymph node repertoires were not examined. Baseline clonality exceeded that of age-matched healthy donors and correlated strongly with circulating CD8+ T-cell counts.

On a MiSeq, deep resolution sequencing aimed for a depth between 1 in 1 million and 1 in 200,000 T cells, with each clonotype covered around 10x on average. TCR beta libraries were generated with the immunoSEQ hsTCRB Kit. Processing in the source paper ran as follows. Data were analyzed with ImmunoSEQ Data Assistant and ImmunoSEQ Analyzer, with V, D and J genes assigned per IMGT definitions. Clonality was computed as one minus normalized Shannon entropy of productive rearrangement frequencies, ranging from 0 to 1. Public clonotype analysis was restricted to overrepresented clonotypes comprising at least 0.05% of each patient's repertoire. More than ten repertoires from age-matched healthy donors, obtained from immuneACCESS, served as clonality controls. TCRdb took over this immuneACCESS table, retaining in-frame rearrangements with V and J assigned. Such tables are incomplete; in checked studies, under half of the missing clones stem from an unresolved V gene, and the remainder is unexplained. The V and J calls and the clone size are those of that table, but D and trimming were determined from the DNA. This sample comprises approximately 130,000 clones, around four fifths of them detected only once. The ten largest account for 3% to 4% of the sample.

The time point label, read with the paper, signifies: around 25 months on ibrutinib. For TCR beta library preparation, about 2 micrograms of genomic DNA were extracted from the cryopreserved PBMCs. Longitudinal blood samples from CLL patients receiving ibrutinib monotherapy were subjected to high-throughput TCR beta sequencing. The patients took part in an open-label, single-center phase 2 trial of ibrutinib monotherapy. From the cysteine up to the phenylalanine, the CDR3 has a length of 14 residues. The DNA shown is the 42-base CDR3, in frame from base 1. As concerns this clone: The clone's antigen remains unknown. No per-base quality is available; no much larger clone lies one base away.

The input for sequencing was PBMCs, taken after 24 months of ibrutinib treatment. Rearrangement joined TRBV21-1 to TRBJ2-1; the DNA was not used to check the table's D call, TRBD2. TRBV21-1 is given as a pseudogene. This sequence originates from a human donor with chronic lymphocytic leukemia. CDR3 protein: CASITVLADNEQFF. The DNA sequence reads TGTGCCAGCATAACAGTACTAGCGGACAATGAGCAGTTCTTC.